This TCR beta chain was captured by sequencing in a study of cytomegalovirus exposure and HLA in healthy donors. Study-level results: Later on, analysis showed that most CMV-associated TCR beta chains appeared to be HLA-restricted. A later analysis associated roughly 15,000 TCR beta sequences with HLA alleles at a 0.05 false discovery rate. An analysis done earlier found most TCR beta V segments productive about 87% or about 30% of the time.

Worth noting for this clone: The antigen is undetermined.

60 Vbeta and 13 Jbeta primers were used in PCR. Method: immunoSEQ multiplex PCR; TCRdb's copy keeps in-frame clones and lacks some. The sample has 150,000 to 200,000 clones, approximately 78% seen once. Trimming took 4 bases from V and 9 from J; bases not matched to a gene: 18. Germline V gives CDR1 SGDLS, CDR2 YYNGEE. This CDR3 contains 17 residues. This sequence joins TRBV9 and TRBJ2-4; 8 bases align to TRBD1. The TCR comes from a woman aged 18 to 35 in good health and CMV-seronegative. Sequencing was done on a sample of PBMCs. In DNA form, the CDR3 reads TGTGCCAGCAGCAACTCAGGGGGCGGAGAAAACCATCGCATTCAGTACTTC. Encoded protein: CASSNSGGGENHRIQYF.